Listed here are 11 T cell receptor beta chains from one sample, sequenced in a study of blood T cell repertoires in COVID-19. Clones were read by immunoSEQ multiplex PCR, and TCRdb kept only the in-frame ones, dropping some. The data contain about 130,000 clones, roughly four fifths of them singletons. Sequenced: peripheral blood. These receptors were taken from a man in his sixties with acute or convalescent COVID-19.

The chain has TRBV30 and TRBJ1-5, with D possibly TRBD1 on 5 matching bases. The CDR3 is made up of 16 amino acids. The V gene lost 2 bases and the J gene lost 0 bases, with 14 bases spanning the gap. CDR1 GTSNPN and CDR2 SVGIG come from the germline V gene (reference sequence). The CDR3 coding sequence is TGTGCCTGGAGTCAAAGGGGCCTGATTAGCAATCAGCCCCAGCATTTT. The encoded protein is CAWSQRGLISNQPQHF.

This rearrangement joins TRBV5-4 to TRBJ1-1; D unresolved. Trimming pared 1 base from V and 1 base from J, leaving 5 bases between. Germline V lookup: CDR1 SGHNT, CDR2 YYREEE (reference sequence). The CDR3 is made up of 13 amino acids. For the CDR3, the DNA is TGTGCCAGCAGCTTGCCAGGGAACACTGAAGCTTTCTTT. Its protein is CASSLPGNTEAFF.

CDR3 nucleotide sequence: TGTGCTAGTGGCACATACTACGAGCAGTACTTC. Protein product: CASGTYYEQYF. The chain joins TRBV12-5 to TRBJ2-7; D gene uncertain. There are 11 residues in the CDR3. Looked up from germline, CDR1 is LGHNT and CDR2 is FRNRAP. V lost 6 bases and J lost 3, with 6 bases in between.

This clone has just one count. This chain joins TRBV9 and TRBJ2-2; 7 bases are shared with TRBD1. The V and J ends lost 4 bases and 5 bases, in that order; junction bases with no gene match: 8. Germline V gene lookup returns CDR1 SGDLS and CDR2 YYNGEE. The CDR3 is made up of 15 amino acids. Here the CDR3 reads CASSSRDSPTGELFF. The CDR3 DNA is TGTGCCAGCAGCTCTCGGGACAGCCCAACCGGGGAGCTGTTTTTT.

V and J are TRBV4-1 and TRBJ1-2; 11 bases fit TRBD1. J lost 8 bases, V lost 2 bases, and 4 bases had no gene match. The CDR3 sequence is 14 residues long. The germline V gene has CDR1 MGHRA and CDR2 YSYEKL. The CDR3 loop is CASSQLGQGGGYTF. Written as DNA, the CDR3 is TGCGCCAGCAGCCAACTGGGACAGGGGGGAGGCTACACCTTC.

J is TRBJ2-1 and V is TRBV27; 7 positions agree with TRBD2. The CDR3 consists of 17 residues. The V gene's germline CDR1 is MNHEY and CDR2 SMNVEV (reference sequence). Trimming cost V 5 bases and J 3 bases; bases outside gene matches: 13. The chain's CDR3 is CASSPWAGTKVYNEQFF. CDR3 DNA sequence: TGTGCCAGCAGTCCGTGGGCCGGGACTAAAGTCTACAATGAGCAGTTCTTC.

The chain combines TRBV7-3 with TRBJ2-5; 9 bases line up with TRBD2. The V gene end was trimmed by 2 bases and the J gene end by 1 base; junction bases not matched to a gene: 5. Per germline, CDR1 SGHTA and CDR2 FQGTGA. This CDR3 has 16 amino acids. Written as DNA, the CDR3 is TGTGCCAGCAGCTTATGGGGGACTAGCAGCCAAGAGACCCAGTACTTC. It codes for CASSLWGTSSQETQYF.

The rearrangement uses TRBV4-1 and TRBJ1-6; D is unclear. The CDR3 covers 13 residues. Germline values: CDR1 MGHRA, CDR2 YSYEKL. The germline V and J ends were trimmed by 0 bases and 10 bases, with 7 bases remaining between them. CDR3 amino acids: CASSQEEKSPLHF. The DNA of the CDR3 is TGCGCCAGCAGCCAAGAGGAGAAGTCACCCCTCCACTTT.

This clone was detected a few times. The chain couples TRBV5-1 to TRBJ1-1; the D gene is possibly TRBD1 (5 bases). V dropped 3 bases and J dropped 6 bases, with 21 bases sitting between them. Germline loops: CDR1 SGHRS, CDR2 YFSETQ. The CDR3 loop spans 16 amino acids. The CDR3 here is CASSYRGTPERAEAFF. The CDR3 DNA follows: TGCGCCAGCAGCTATCGAGGGACTCCTGAACGGGCTGAAGCTTTCTTT.

The CDR3 DNA reads as TGTGCCAGCAGTCCCGGCTCCCTGGGCAGCAGTGGTAATTCACCCCTCCACTTT. It codes for CASSPGSLGSSGNSPLHF. The chain recombines TRBV27 with TRBJ1-6; D is undetermined. The CDR3 sequence is 18 residues long. The V end was cut by 5 bases, the J end by 6 bases, with 23 bases between. Germline lookup yields CDR1 MNHEY and CDR2 SMNVEV (reference sequence).

Within the sample, this clone is medium-sized. The rearrangement uses TRBV7-3 and TRBJ2-2; maybe TRBD2 (6 bases). Germline V gene data show CDR1 as SGHTA and CDR2 as FQGTGA. This CDR3 is 16 amino acids long. Trimming pared 5 bases from V and 3 bases from J, leaving 16 bases between. CDR3 region: CASSQPRLGDTGELFF. The CDR3 nucleotides read TGTGCCAGCAGCCAACCCCGACTAGGGGACACCGGGGAGCTGTTTTTT.